This T cell receptor (beta chain) appears in the sequencing data of a study of blood T cell repertoires in COVID-19. Study details: Both acute and convalescent COVID-19 samples were obtained from the United States, Italy and Spain.

In the original analysis: By means of reference gene primer amplification, nucleated cell counts were estimated. The data were produced by immunoSEQ multiplex PCR, yet TCRdb's version contains in-frame clones alone and is incomplete. The D gene and trimming were derived from the DNA, and the V and J assignments and clone size from that table. The sample includes about 240,000 clones, about 86% seen only once; the top ten take roughly 10%. This CDR3 spans 14 amino acids. The V gene's germline CDR1 is MDHEN and CDR2 SYDVKM. Deletions cut 3 bases from V and 6 bases from J, with 12 bases between. Material: peripheral blood. The gene calls are TRBV28 and TRBJ1-5; D gene uncertain. The TCR sequence derives from a woman aged 45-65 years with COVID-19, enrolled during active disease. CDR3 DNA: TGTGCCAGCAGTTTCCCGGGGAGGGCTCAGCCCCAGCATTTT. Protein product: CASSFPGRAQPQHF.